This T cell receptor (beta chain) was found in a study of shared clonotypes between healthy human individuals. Study context: For every donor, three CD4 naive, three CD4 memory, two CD8 naive and one CD8 memory plates were used. Overall study results and limits: Sharing across four donors was highest in naive CD4 (around 5%) and lowest in memory CD8 (roughly 0.4%).

About this clone itself: The antigen remains undetermined. The sample contains more than one DNA sequence encoding this CDR3.

Samples underwent the assay at deep level. Assay: immunoSEQ multiplex PCR; the TCRdb copy retains only in-frame clones and omits some. The repertoire includes just over 2,000,000 clones, roughly 95% of them detected once, and 0.9% to 1.3% sits in the top ten. Naive CD8 isolation took CD45RO-negative cells positively selected for CCR7 and excluded terminally differentiated effector memory CD45RA+ cells. V trimming: 1 base; J trimming: 6 bases; junction bases outside the gene matches: 2. Germline V lookup: CDR1 SEHNR, CDR2 FQNEAQ (reference sequence). The CDR3 length is 14 residues. The material sequenced was naive CD8+ T cells sorted from blood. V gene TRBV7-9 combines with J gene TRBJ2-1; 8 bases match TRBD2. The sequence derives from a man in his late teens or twenties in good health. The CDR3: CASSLDGLANEQFF. For the CDR3, the DNA is TGTGCCAGCAGCTTAGACGGACTAGCCAATGAGCAGTTCTTC.